These 22 T cell receptor beta chains came from one sample sequenced in a study of T cell changes during pregnancy in multiple sclerosis. Some clones are missing from TCRdb's copy, which holds only in-frame ones; the method was immunoSEQ multiplex PCR. The table lists under 55,000 clones, less than 95% of them singletons. Here the sequenced sample was CD4+ T cells from peripheral blood mononuclear cells, taken in the third trimester of pregnancy. The origin of the receptors is a female donor with multiple sclerosis, enrolled in a pregnancy study.

This clone was counted between two and nine times. This chain uses TRBV18 with TRBJ1-2, with 9 bases aligning to TRBD1. V trimming: 3 bases; J trimming: 8 bases; junction bases outside the gene matches: 7. CDR3 length equals 14 residues. Per the germline V gene, CDR1 is KGHSH and CDR2 is LQKENI. The CDR3 region is CASSPSRDREGYTF. CDR3 nucleotide sequence: TGTGCCAGCTCACCGTCGCGGGACAGGGAAGGCTACACCTTC.

The V and J genes are TRBV6-1 and TRBJ2-7; TRBD1 agrees at 7 bases. This CDR3 contains 14 residues. V was pared by 6 bases and J by 2 bases, with 7 bases of the junction left unmatched. CDR1 and CDR2 (germline): MNHNS, SASEGT. The CDR3 is CASSNLQGAYEQYF. The DNA for the CDR3 is TGTGCCAGCAGCAACCTCCAGGGGGCCTACGAGCAGTACTTC.

This sequence joins TRBV11-3 and TRBJ2-7; D is possibly TRBD2 (5 bases). The V gene's germline CDR1 is SGHNT and CDR2 YENEEA. V was clipped by 2 bases and J by 7 bases, with 12 bases between them. The length of the CDR3 is 13 residues. This CDR3 reads CASSLLRAEEQYF. CDR3 coding DNA: TGTGCCAGCAGCTTATTGAGGGCAGAGGAGCAGTACTTC.

About this clone itself: This same CDR3 is encoded by further DNA sequences in the sample. V gene TRBV7-2 combines with J gene TRBJ2-7; TRBD2 agrees at 8 bases. This CDR3 has 15 residues. After removal of 4 bases from V and 7 bases from J, the junction contained 12 bases not matched to a gene. The germline V gene has CDR1 SGHTA and CDR2 FQGNSA. CDR3 protein: CASSSPGTSGREQYF. CDR3 DNA sequence: TGTGCCAGCAGCTCCCCCGGGACTAGTGGCAGAGAGCAGTACTTC.

This sequence joins TRBV28 and TRBJ2-1; 7 bases line up with TRBD1. With 6 bases clipped from V and 6 bases from J, the junction kept 5 bases outside the gene matches. The CDR3 runs to 13 residues. Germline V gene data show CDR1 as MDHEN and CDR2 as SYDVKM. CDR3 loop: CASSRDSRNEQFF. The CDR3 bases are TGTGCCAGCAGCCGGGACAGTCGCAATGAGCAGTTCTTC.

The chain employs TRBV7-2 and TRBJ2-7; 8 bases align to TRBD1. Germline CDR1 is SGHTA and CDR2 is FQGNSA. The CDR3 runs 14 residues. Unmatched junction bases numbered 11, after V lost 4 bases and J lost 9 bases. CDR3 in DNA: TGTGCCAGCAGCTCAATGGACAGGGTAGGAGGGCAGTACTTC. Translated, it gives CASSSMDRVGGQYF.

The rearrangement joins TRBV27 to TRBJ2-1, with 7 bases lining up with TRBD1. Germline CDR1 reads MNHEY; CDR2 reads SMNVEV (reference sequence). The CDR3 spans 15 residues. J gave up 7 bases and V 6 bases, and 12 bases lay outside the gene matches. In nucleotides, the CDR3 is TGTGCCAGCAGCTCTGGACAGGTGTTTTGGAATGAGCAGTTCTTC. Translating it yields CASSSGQVFWNEQFF.

The chain couples TRBV5-1 to TRBJ2-1, with TRBD2 identical over 13 bases. CDR1 SGHRS and CDR2 YFSETQ come from the germline V gene. CDR3 length: 16 residues. Trimming removed 0 bases from V and 6 bases from J; junction bases left unmatched: 3. This CDR3 is CASSLEGLAGINEQFF. The CDR3 nucleotides read TGCGCCAGCAGCTTGGAGGGACTAGCGGGGATCAATGAGCAGTTCTTC. The variable domain in full, with the rest retrieved from reference TRBV5-1 and TRBJ2-1, is KAGVTQTPRYLIKTRGQQVTLSCSPISGHRSVSWYQQTPGQGLQFLFEYFSETQRNKGNFPGRFSGRQFSNSRSEMNVSTLELGDSALYLCASSLEGLAGINEQFFGPGTRLTVL.

The chain couples TRBV6-1 to TRBJ2-1; possibly TRBD2 for D (6 bases). Trimming removed 5 bases from V and 6 bases from J, with 17 bases in between. This CDR3 contains 15 residues. CDR1 is MNHNS and CDR2 is SASEGT in the germline V gene. The CDR3 loop is CASSLRGGAGNEQFF. The CDR3 nucleotides are TGTGCCAGCAGTCTACGGGGTGGAGCGGGCAATGAGCAGTTCTTC.

This rearrangement joins TRBV7-9 to TRBJ1-1, with D hard to call. V shed 5 bases and J shed 2 bases, with 12 bases lying between them. The CDR3 has 14 amino acids. Germline values: CDR1 SEHNR, CDR2 FQNEAQ (reference sequence). CDR3: CASSVLQVNTEAFF. The CDR3 DNA reads TGTGCCAGCAGCGTTCTTCAGGTTAACACTGAAGCTTTCTTT.

The chain links TRBV5-1 to TRBJ2-5, with D perhaps TRBD2 (6 bases). The germline CDR1 and CDR2 sequences are SGHRS and YFSETQ. Trimming cost V 4 bases and J 0 bases, with 10 bases left between them. This CDR3 has 14 amino acids. The CDR3 coding sequence is TGCGCCAGCAGCGTGGGACTCCACCAAGAGACCCAGTACTTC. Translating it yields CASSVGLHQETQYF. Variable domain in full (rest from reference TRBV5-1 and TRBJ2-5): KAGVTQTPRYLIKTRGQQVTLSCSPISGHRSVSWYQQTPGQGLQFLFEYFSETQRNKGNFPGRFSGRQFSNSRSEMNVSTLELGDSALYLCASSVGLHQETQYFGPGTRLLVL.

The chain links TRBV11-2 to TRBJ1-2, with D hard to call. With 0 bases removed from V and 5 bases from J, the gap between germline ends came to 10 bases. The CDR3 length is 14 residues. CDR1 SGHAT and CDR2 FQNNGV come from the germline V gene. CDR3 region: CASSLDWARYGYTF. For the CDR3, the DNA is TGTGCCAGCAGCTTAGACTGGGCAAGATATGGCTACACCTTC.

The chain combines TRBV5-6 with TRBJ1-2; D is possibly TRBD1 (5 bases). Germline values: CDR1 SGHDT, CDR2 YYEEEE. Trimming shortened V by 1 base and J by 7 bases, and 11 bases separated the two germline ends. The CDR3 is 13 residues long. Here the CDR3 reads CASSLSGRGGYTF. DNA for the CDR3: TGTGCCAGCAGCTTGTCAGGGAGGGGTGGCTACACCTTC.

In DNA form, the CDR3 reads TGTGCCAGCATGGTTTCCGGGACAGGAAATCAGCCCCAGCATTTT. Protein: CASMVSGTGNQPQHF. The chain combines TRBV2 with TRBJ1-5, with 8 positions matching TRBD1. After removal of 7 bases from V and 4 bases from J, the junction contained 9 bases not matched to a gene. Germline CDR1 reads SNHLY; CDR2 reads FYNNEI. The CDR3 sequence is 15 residues long.

This chain uses TRBV6-7 with TRBJ1-4; 7 bases fit TRBD1. TRBV6-7 is known as an ORF, though its function is uncertain. V was pared by 2 bases and J by 1 base, with 1 base of the junction left unmatched. This CDR3 is built from 15 residues. The CDR3 region is CASSYRDRTNEKLFF. For the CDR3, the DNA is TGTGCCAGCAGTTACCGGGACAGAACTAATGAAAAACTGTTTTTT.

The chain has TRBV28 and TRBJ1-1, with 8 bases lining up with TRBD1. Germline loops: CDR1 MDHEN, CDR2 SYDVKM. The ends lost 6 bases at V and 0 bases at J; junction bases unmatched: 3. The CDR3 runs to 14 residues. Here the CDR3 reads CASSPGQVNTEAFF. CDR3 DNA sequence: TGTGCCAGCAGCCCGGGACAGGTGAACACTGAAGCTTTCTTT.

This chain connects TRBV19 to TRBJ2-2; D is undetermined. Germline loops: CDR1 LNHDA, CDR2 SQIVND (reference sequence). V was shortened by 4 bases and J by 7 bases, with 4 bases between the two germline ends. The CDR3 totals 11 residues. CDR3 sequence (DNA): TGTGCCAGTAGTACGGGCGGGGAGCTGTTTTTT. Protein product: CASSTGGELFF.

CDR3 amino acids: CASSLVTGNTGELFF. CDR3 coding DNA: TGTGCCAGCAGTCTCGTGACGGGAAACACCGGGGAGCTGTTTTTT. The rearrangement joins TRBV27 to TRBJ2-2; D may be TRBD2 (5 bases). The V gene lost 5 bases and the J gene lost 2 bases, with 12 bases spanning the gap. The germline CDR1 and CDR2 sequences are MNHEY and SMNVEV (reference sequence). The CDR3 runs 15 residues.

CDR3 coding DNA: TGTGCCAGCAGTGAAGGGTCCATGAGGGGCAATCAGCCCCAGCATTTT. Its translation: CASSEGSMRGNQPQHF. V usage is TRBV6-1 and J usage is TRBJ1-5, with D uncertain. V dropped 1 base and J dropped 2 bases, with 12 bases sitting between them. The CDR3 length is 16 residues. Germline V gene data show CDR1 as MNHNS and CDR2 as SASEGT.

This rearrangement joins TRBV4-3 to TRBJ2-5; D unresolved. Trimming took off 0 bases at V and 1 base at J, with 9 bases between the two ends. CDR1 is LGHNA and CDR2 is YSLEER in the germline V gene. This CDR3 has 15 residues. The CDR3 reads CASSQDRGSQETQYF. The DNA of the CDR3 is TGCGCCAGCAGCCAAGATCGTGGCAGCCAAGAGACCCAGTACTTC.

V gene TRBV12-5 combines with J gene TRBJ1-6, with 7 bases that match TRBD1. Germline CDR1 LGHNT, CDR2 FRNRAP. V lost 2 bases and J lost 6; bases outside the gene matches: 10. The CDR3 length is 17 residues. CDR3 protein: CASGLFRGQVFNSPLHF. Here the CDR3 DNA reads TGTGCTAGTGGTTTGTTCCGCGGACAGGTTTTTAATTCACCCCTCCACTTT. The full variable domain, in which reference TRBV12-5 and TRBJ1-6 provide the parts outside the CDR3, is DARVTQTPRHKVTEMGQEVTMRCQPILGHNTVFWYRQTMMQGLELLAYFRNRAPLDDSGMPKDRFSAEMPDATLATLKIQPSEPRDSAVYFCASGLFRGQVFNSPLHFGNGTRLTVT.

This clone was counted once. The chain uses TRBV2 and TRBJ2-3; D remains unclear. The germline V gene encodes CDR1 SNHLY and CDR2 FYNNEI. V was clipped by 3 bases and J by 2 bases, with 6 bases between them. This CDR3 is 13 amino acids long. CDR3 in DNA: TGTGCCAGCAGTGAGGCCTCCACAGATACGCAGTATTTT. Translating it yields CASSEASTDTQYF. Looking up the rest from reference TRBV2 and TRBJ2-3 gives the full variable domain: EPEVTQTPSHQVTQMGQEVILRCVPISNHLYFYWYRQILGQKVEFLVSFYNNEISEKSEIFDDQFSVERPDGSNFTLKIRSTKLEDSAMYFCASSEASTDTQYFGPGTRLTVL.